This T cell receptor (beta chain) originates from a study of T cell repertoires in ileal Crohn's disease. Study overall: Thiopurines (about ten) or anti-TNF agents (roughly 18) were given postoperatively to about half. The M6 sample came from neoterminal ileum during colonoscopy after surgery. Findings and caveats of the study: Sorted CD8 T cells held more high-frequency clones than CD4.

This clone was counted once. Its cognate antigen is unknown. Libraries were prepared by immunoSEQ multiplex PCR; TCRdb keeps only in-frame clonotypes and omits some of them. This table has 8,500 to 13,000 clones, under 85% appearing once. Indicated time point: neoterminal ileum biopsy at postoperative endoscopy, about 6 months after surgery. This receptor was obtained from an adult with Crohn's disease. Material for sequencing was ileal tissue.

CDR3 nucleotide sequence: TGTGCCAGTAGTGCTACGACAGTGGGCTATGGCTACACCTTC. Protein sequence: CASSATTVGYGYTF. The chain carries TRBV19 and TRBJ1-2; maybe TRBD1 (5 bases). From germline, CDR1 is LNHDA and CDR2 SQIVND (reference sequence). The CDR3 length is 14 residues. V was cut by 5 bases and J by 4 bases, with 14 bases left in between.